The text below deals with one T cell receptor (beta chain). These data are taken from a study of blood T cells in healthy people across ages. Per sample, at least 5 micrograms of total RNA were extracted. The use of a sample-barcoded 5' primer and a J-beta primer mix characterized a second PCR of about 6 to 11 cycles. Each cDNA molecule carried a tag from a template-switch adaptor that contained 12 random nucleotides. A single record per CDR3 protein comes from TCRdb applying MiXCR to the 5' RACE reads. The table lists around 1,000,000 distinct CDR3 sequences, almost 25% of them singletons. The length of the CDR3 is 16 residues. Trimming removed 3 bases from V and 1 base from J; junction bases left unmatched: 9. Germline values: CDR1 SGDLS, CDR2 YYNGEE. The sample was also linked to a second study, of T cells of mothers and their children. That paper states: The authors used all extracted RNA for cDNA synthesis, at about 1.5 ug per 15 ul. In related and unrelated pairs alike, thymic selection shapes TCR recombination output, with inherited differences minor.

This clonotype originated in a girl under 10 years old in good health. Sequencing was performed on blood. The V gene is TRBV9, the J gene TRBJ1-2; TRBD1 agrees at 7 bases. CDR3 sequence reads: CASSALTGPYNYGYTF. In nucleotides, the CDR3 is TGTGCCAGCAGCGCTTTGACAGGGCCTTATAACTATGGCTACACCTTC.